This T cell receptor (beta chain) appears in the sequencing data of a study of blood T cell repertoires in COVID-19. Produced via immunoSEQ multiplex PCR; TCRdb's table is partial and in-frame only. This table holds some 200,000 clones, around four fifths found once. Material for sequencing was peripheral blood. The origin of this receptor is a man between 60 and 75 years old with COVID-19, enrolled during active disease.

CDR3 region: CATSAYQAGVAYNEQFF. Written as DNA, the CDR3 is TGTGCCACCAGTGCCTACCAAGCGGGAGTCGCCTACAATGAGCAGTTCTTC. This sequence joins TRBV24-1 and TRBJ2-1; 8 nucleotides line up with TRBD2. Germline CDR1 KGHDR, CDR2 SFDVKD. The CDR3 has 17 amino acids. The trim removed 5 bases at V and 2 bases at J, leaving 10 bases unmatched.